A single sample gave rise to the 17 T cell receptor beta chains below, sequenced in a study of T cell responses to AZD1222 COVID-19 vaccine. The protocol was immunoSEQ multiplex PCR, while the TCRdb copy is restricted to in-frame clones and leaves out a portion. The profile shows about 140,000 clones, around 90% of them singletons. Specimen: peripheral blood, collected on day 0 of AZD1222 vaccination. The receptors originated from an adult in good health.

This sequence joins TRBV7-6 and TRBJ1-5; a weak D match, TRBD1 (5 bases). Germline CDR1 and CDR2: SGHVS and FNYEAQ. This CDR3 is built from 15 residues. Trimming took off 1 base at V and 3 bases at J, with 10 bases between the two ends. The CDR3 region is CASSLGWGFNQPQHF. The CDR3, as DNA: TGTGCCAGCAGCTTAGGGTGGGGGTTCAATCAGCCCCAGCATTTT.

The CDR3 is CASSYHQDRGMYEQYF. The DNA of the CDR3 is TGTGCCAGCAGTTACCACCAAGACAGGGGGATGTACGAGCAGTACTTC. The chain has TRBV6-2 or TRBV6-3 and TRBJ2-7; TRBD1 agrees at 9 bases. The trim removed 2 bases at V and 4 bases at J, leaving 9 bases unmatched. The CDR3 covers 16 residues. Germline V CDR1 and CDR2: MNHEY, SVGEGT.

V is TRBV27 and J is TRBJ1-3; D is perhaps TRBD1 (5 bases). In germline, CDR1 is MNHEY, CDR2 SMNVEV (reference sequence). This CDR3 is built from 17 residues. Trimming took 0 bases from V and 3 from J, leaving 15 bases between them. CDR3 in DNA: TGTGCCAGCAGTTTATCGAAGAGGGGATTAGGTGGAAACACCATATATTTT. Its protein product is CASSLSKRGLGGNTIYF.

V gene TRBV18 combines with J gene TRBJ1-1; D is perhaps TRBD1 (6 bases). Germline assignment: CDR1 KGHSH and CDR2 LQKENI. The V end was cut by 3 bases, the J end by 0 bases, with 14 bases between. This CDR3 is built from 16 residues. The CDR3 coding sequence is TGTGCCAGCTCACCTCGTTCCCAGGGGATGAACACTGAAGCTTTCTTT. Protein product: CASSPRSQGMNTEAFF.

The rearrangement uses TRBV5-1 and TRBJ1-4, with D possibly being TRBD1 (6 bases). This CDR3 is 16 amino acids long. Germline V CDR1 and CDR2: SGHRS, YFSETQ. V dropped 2 bases and J dropped 7 bases, with 18 bases sitting between them. For the CDR3, the DNA is TGCGCCAGCAGCTTACGCCACAGGGTTAATGGTGAAAAACTGTTTTTT. Protein: CASSLRHRVNGEKLFF. Drawing the rest from reference TRBV5-1 and TRBJ1-4, the complete variable domain is KAGVTQTPRYLIKTRGQQVTLSCSPISGHRSVSWYQQTPGQGLQFLFEYFSETQRNKGNFPGRFSGRQFSNSRSEMNVSTLELGDSALYLCASSLRHRVNGEKLFFGSGTQLSVL.

This clone was recorded a few times. The rearrangement links TRBV3-1 (or the pseudogene TRBV3-2) to TRBJ1-4; 9 nucleotides agree with TRBD1. From germline, CDR1 is LGHDT and CDR2 YNNKEL (reference sequence). The CDR3 runs to 18 residues. After removal of 0 bases from V and 7 bases from J, the junction contained 12 bases not matched to a gene. CDR3 DNA sequence: TGTGCCAGCAGCCAAGAGGAGCTTATGGACAGGGGACTTGAAAAACTGTTTTTT. Its protein product is CASSQEELMDRGLEKLFF.

The chain couples TRBV4-1 to TRBJ1-1; D is possibly TRBD1 (6 bases). Deletions cut 6 bases from V and 4 bases from J, with 15 bases between. CDR3 size: 14 residues. Germline V gene sequence: CDR1 MGHRA, CDR2 YSYEKL. The CDR3 sequence is CASRSTPGATEAFF. The CDR3 DNA is TGCGCCAGCAGGTCCACGCCAGGGGCCACTGAAGCTTTCTTT.

The V gene is TRBV15, the J gene TRBJ1-5; 8 bases fit TRBD1. Germline lookup yields CDR1 LNHNV and CDR2 YYDKDF (reference sequence). This CDR3 spans 15 amino acids. Unmatched junction bases numbered 8, after V lost 6 bases and J lost 4 bases. CDR3 DNA: TGTGCCACCAGATACGACAGGGGAGGGAATCAGCCCCAGCATTTT. Protein: CATRYDRGGNQPQHF.

This clone came up once. The genes are TRBV3-1 (or the pseudogene TRBV3-2) and TRBJ2-3, with TRBD2 matching 11 bases. Unmatched junction bases numbered 2, after V lost 8 bases and J lost 4 bases. CDR3 length: 13 residues. The germline V gene encodes CDR1 LGHDT and CDR2 YNNKEL (reference sequence). CDR3: CASALAGADTQYF. CDR3 sequence (DNA): TGTGCCAGCGCACTAGCGGGAGCAGATACGCAGTATTTT.

V is TRBV19 and J is TRBJ1-2, with no clear D. Germline CDR1 is LNHDA and CDR2 is SQIVND (reference sequence). This CDR3 comprises 13 residues. V was shortened by 6 bases and J by 8 bases, with 16 bases between the two germline ends. This CDR3 is CASSQVLSGGYTF. For the CDR3, the DNA is TGTGCCAGTAGCCAGGTCCTTTCAGGCGGCTACACCTTC.

The J gene is TRBJ2-3, the V gene TRBV6-4; maybe TRBD1 (6 bases). Trimming shortened V by 2 bases and J by 0 bases, and 6 bases separated the two germline ends. This CDR3 region has 14 residues. CDR1 and CDR2 (germline): MRHNA, SNTAGT. CDR3: CASSDRGSTDTQYF. Written as DNA, the CDR3 is TGTGCCAGCAGTGACAGGGGGAGCACAGATACGCAGTATTTT.

The V gene is TRBV28, the J gene TRBJ2-7; TRBD1 agrees at 7 bases. Germline CDR1 MDHEN, CDR2 SYDVKM. This CDR3 has 16 residues. Trimming at V came to 1 base and at J to 5 bases, leaving 11 bases not matched to a gene. The CDR3 is CASSLSGTADVNEQYF. The CDR3 coding sequence is TGTGCCAGCAGTTTATCAGGGACAGCGGACGTTAACGAGCAGTACTTC.

V usage is TRBV11-2 and J usage is TRBJ1-4, with D unresolved. The CDR3 spans 14 residues. Trimming took 5 bases from V and 0 from J, leaving 7 bases between them. CDR1 is SGHAT, CDR2 FQNNGV, per germline. CDR3 loop: CASSASTTNEKLFF. The CDR3 DNA is TGTGCCAGCAGCGCCAGTACAACTAATGAAAAACTGTTTTTT.

This sequence joins TRBV15 and TRBJ1-3; D gene uncertain. The germline V gene has CDR1 LNHNV and CDR2 YYDKDF (reference sequence). CDR3 size: 12 residues. V dropped 6 bases and J dropped 4 bases, with 7 bases sitting between them. The CDR3 reads CATSVDGNTIYF. CDR3 DNA: TGTGCCACCAGTGTCGACGGAAACACCATATATTTT.

The CDR3 protein is CASSREGQAFF. For the CDR3, the DNA is TGTGCCAGCAGTCGAGAGGGCCAGGCTTTCTTT. This sequence joins TRBV6-2 or TRBV6-3 and TRBJ1-1, with D unresolved. Germline CDR1 reads MNHEY; CDR2 reads SVGEGT. V lost 5 bases to trimming and J lost 11 bases, with 12 bases between them. The CDR3 extends over 11 amino acids.

The rearrangement uses TRBV10-3 and TRBJ2-7, with D maybe TRBD2 (7 bases). Trimming cost V 0 bases and J 6 bases, with 15 bases left between them. CDR3 length: 15 amino acids. Germline assignment: CDR1 ENHRY and CDR2 SYGVKD. The chain's CDR3 is CAISESGRGGGEQYF. DNA for the CDR3: TGTGCCATCAGTGAGTCTGGGAGGGGAGGGGGCGAGCAGTACTTC.

The gene calls are TRBV9 and TRBJ1-3; D call uncertain. The CDR3 runs to 15 residues. Trimming took 2 bases from V and 0 from J, leaving 9 bases between them. Germline V gene lookup returns CDR1 SGDLS and CDR2 YYNGEE. The CDR3 nucleotides are TGTGCCAGCAGCGTCCGGCACGGCTCTGGAAACACCATATATTTT. Translated: CASSVRHGSGNTIYF.